This is a list of T cell receptor beta chains from one sample in a study of beta chain features in type 1 diabetes. Clones were sequenced by immunoSEQ multiplex PCR, and TCRdb holds only the in-frame ones, with some missing. The table has around 13,000 clones, 46% seen once. What was sequenced was stem cell memory CD4+ T cells from blood. These receptor sequences come from a man between 18 and 29 years old in good health. The CDR3 runs from the conserved cysteine through the conserved F or W. A D gene is named only where the DNA matches it firmly. Rows may omit the clone size; those that give it use once, few, many or a size class.

TRBV20-1	TRBJ1-6	-	-	CSARVGVTLHF	TGCAGTGCTAGAGTCGGGGTCACCCTCCACTTT
TRBV18	TRBJ1-2	TRBD1	-	CASSRDRGTDGYTF	TGTGCCAGCTCACGCGACAGGGGTACTGATGGCTACACCTTC
TRBV6-1	TRBJ2-5	-	-	CASSDVRIQETQYF	TGTGCCAGCAGTGACGTCAGGATCCAAGAGACCCAGTACTTC
TRBV7-2	TRBJ2-1	TRBD2	few	CASSLAGLGNNEQFF	TGTGCCAGCAGCCTAGCGGGGCTGGGGAACAATGAGCAGTTCTTC
TRBV2	TRBJ2-1	TRBD2	few	CATGGGSPYNEQFF	TGTGCCACCGGGGGGGGGTCCCCCTACAATGAGCAGTTCTTC
TRBV11-2	TRBJ2-7	-	-	CASSPADEQYF	TGTGCCAGCAGCCCGGCGGATGAGCAGTACTTC
TRBV7-2	TRBJ1-2	TRBD1	-	CASSLRSDRGYGYTF	TGTGCCAGCAGCTTACGGTCGGACAGGGGATATGGCTACACCTTC
TRBV7-9	TRBJ2-7	TRBD1	-	CASSLVGQGVVQQYF	TGTGCCAGCAGCTTAGTAGGACAGGGGGTGGTCCAGCAGTACTTC
TRBV2	TRBJ1-2	-	few	CASRTTGNNYGYTF	TGTGCCAGCAGGACCACAGGGAACAACTATGGCTACACCTTC
TRBV7-2	TRBJ1-2	TRBD1	-	CASSSVDRVYGYTF	TGTGCCAGCAGCTCCGTTGACAGGGTTTATGGCTACACCTTC
TRBV7-2	TRBJ1-6	-	medium-sized	CASSGGRPGTLHF	TGTGCCAGCAGCGGAGGACGTCCCGGTACCCTCCACTTT
TRBV7-9	TRBJ2-2	-	few	CASSFPGVTGELFF	TGTGCCAGCAGCTTCCCAGGGGTCACCGGGGAGCTGTTTTTT
TRBV19	TRBJ2-1	-	-	CASSIDRVSFNEQFF	TGTGCCAGTAGTATAGATCGTGTTAGCTTCAATGAGCAGTTCTTC
TRBV5-6	TRBJ2-1	-	-	CASSFGGSYNEQFF	TGTGCCAGCAGCTTCGGGGGCTCCTACAATGAGCAGTTCTTC
TRBV4-3	TRBJ1-2	TRBD1	-	CASSQPGGDRGYTF	TGCGCCAGCAGCCAACCAGGGGGCGATCGTGGCTACACCTTC
TRBV7-6	TRBJ1-4	-	few	CASSLESTNEKLFF	TGTGCCAGCAGCTTAGAAAGCACTAATGAAAAACTGTTTTTT
TRBV9	TRBJ2-7	-	-	CASSLGLYSYEQYF	TGTGCCAGCAGCCTAGGACTTTACTCCTACGAGCAGTACTTC
TRBV5-4	TRBJ1-1	TRBD1	-	CASSLYGTGGTEAFF	TGTGCCAGCAGCTTGTATGGGACAGGGGGCACTGAAGCTTTCTTT
TRBV5-1	TRBJ2-2	-	few	CASSLALSGNTGELFF	TGCGCCAGCAGCTTGGCCTTAAGCGGAAACACCGGGGAGCTGTTTTTT
TRBV5-4	TRBJ2-3	-	few	CASSSTDTQYF	TGTGCCAGCAGCTCGACAGATACGCAGTATTTT
TRBV18	TRBJ2-7	TRBD2	-	CASSPRGGQSYEQYF	TGTGCCAGCTCACCACGCGGGGGGCAATCCTACGAGCAGTACTTC
TRBV5-1	TRBJ2-5	TRBD1	few	CASSEGQGETQYF	TGCGCCAGCAGCGAGGGACAGGGCGAGACCCAGTACTTC
TRBV20-1	TRBJ2-7	-	few	CSALTGYEQYF	TGCAGTGCTTTGACAGGTTACGAGCAGTACTTC
TRBV6-6	TRBJ2-7	TRBD1	-	CASRPGTGTYEQYF	TGTGCCAGCAGACCCGGGACAGGGACCTACGAGCAGTACTTC
TRBV13	TRBJ2-2	-	few	CASRRGTGELFF	TGTGCCAGCAGGAGAGGCACCGGGGAGCTGTTTTTT
TRBV7-2	TRBJ2-5	TRBD2	-	CASSPQRGRYQETQYF	TGTGCCAGCAGCCCGCAGCGGGGGCGTTATCAAGAGACCCAGTACTTC
TRBV7-9	TRBJ2-3	TRBD2	-	CASSLFGGGGTDTQYF	TGTGCCAGCAGCTTATTCGGCGGGGGGGGCACAGATACGCAGTATTTT
TRBV6-1	TRBJ2-5	TRBD1	-	CASSDGQGEVKTQYF	TGTGCCAGCAGTGACGGACAGGGAGAGGTGAAGACCCAGTACTTC
TRBV11-2	TRBJ2-5	TRBD2	once	CASSRMSGGAFKTQYF	TGTGCCAGCAGCCGAATGAGCGGGGGGGCCTTTAAGACCCAGTACTTC
TRBV11-2	TRBJ2-7	-	-	CASSTRTLTYEQYF	TGTGCCAGTAGTACTCGGACACTGACCTACGAGCAGTACTTC
TRBV29-1	TRBJ1-4	-	-	CSVGTVRNEKLFF	TGCAGCGTTGGGACAGTCAGAAATGAAAAACTGTTTTTT
TRBV28	TRBJ2-7	TRBD2	-	CASQTSGSSYEQYF	TGTGCCAGTCAGACTAGCGGGAGCTCCTACGAGCAGTACTTC
TRBV7-2	TRBJ1-2	TRBD1	few	CASRGTRQGLSGYTF	TGTGCCAGCAGGGGGACGCGACAGGGATTGAGCGGCTACACCTTC
TRBV11-2	TRBJ2-7	TRBD1	few	CASSSQTGGYEQYF	TGTGCCAGCAGCTCGCAGACAGGGGGCTACGAGCAGTACTTC
TRBV5-1	TRBJ2-2	-	-	CASSLEGSRGGNTGELFF	TGCGCCAGCAGCTTGGAAGGTTCCCGGGGAGGCAACACCGGGGAGCTGTTTTTT
TRBV10-2	TRBJ2-4	TRBD1	-	CASRVPGQGNIQYF	TGCGCCAGCAGGGTCCCGGGACAGGGAAACATTCAGTACTTC
TRBV6-5	TRBJ2-5	TRBD1	-	CASSYGTGELQETQYF	TGTGCCAGCAGTTACGGGACAGGGGAGCTCCAAGAGACCCAGTACTTC
TRBV5-1	TRBJ2-3	-	-	CASSFLRGDTQYF	TGCGCCAGCAGCTTCCTCAGGGGTGATACGCAGTATTTT
TRBV11-2	TRBJ2-3	TRBD2	few	CASSPTSGVDTQYF	TGTGCCAGCAGCCCGACTAGCGGGGTAGATACGCAGTATTTT
TRBV5-1	TRBJ2-5	TRBD2	-	CASSIHGLAGETQYF	TGCGCCAGCAGCATACATGGACTAGCTGGTGAGACCCAGTACTTC
TRBV29-1	TRBJ2-7	TRBD1	-	CSAGQGGEQYF	TGCAGCGCAGGACAGGGTGGAGAGCAGTACTTC
TRBV7-9	TRBJ1-2	-	few	CASGGGYGYTF	TGTGCCAGCGGGGGAGGTTATGGCTACACCTTC
TRBV5-1	TRBJ1-2	-	-	CASSPDGTPGYGYTF	TGCGCCAGCAGCCCCGACGGGACACCGGGCTATGGCTACACCTTC
TRBV7-2	TRBJ2-3	TRBD1	-	CASSSRQGLDTQYF	TGTGCCAGCAGCTCCAGACAGGGCCTCGATACGCAGTATTTT
TRBV9	TRBJ2-1	TRBD2	-	CASSDIAGFSYNEQFF	TGTGCCAGCAGCGATATAGCGGGGTTCTCCTACAATGAGCAGTTCTTC